The 10 T cell receptor beta chains in this list originate from one sample, sequenced in a study of PD-1 blockade in classical Hodgkin lymphoma. Relapse after autologous stem cell transplantation occurred in every patient, and brentuximab vedotin exposure varied. Sequencing was performed with immunoSEQ multiplex PCR; in TCRdb, only in-frame clones are kept and a portion is missing. The sample comprises about 85,000 clones, approximately 91% of which are singletons, and under 3% rests with the top ten. The input for sequencing was peripheral blood mononuclear cells (PBMCs), taken before the second cycle of nivolumab. The receptors stem from a human donor with classical Hodgkin lymphoma.

The J gene is TRBJ2-5, the V gene TRBV14, with 12 bases identical to TRBD2. The CDR3 has 15 amino acids. Per the germline V gene, CDR1 is SGHDN and CDR2 is FVKESK. The ends lost 3 bases at V and 4 bases at J; junction bases unmatched: 3. The CDR3 region is CASSQASGRVETQYF. CDR3 DNA: TGTGCCAGCAGCCAGGCTAGCGGGAGGGTAGAGACCCAGTACTTC.

The gene calls are TRBV5-4 and TRBJ2-5; D is unclear. The V gene's germline CDR1 is SGHNT and CDR2 YYREEE (reference sequence). Trimming stripped 2 bases from V and 4 bases from J, with 3 bases between. The CDR3 length is 11 residues. CDR3 in DNA: TGTGCCAGCAGCTTCTCAGAGACCCAGTACTTC. The encoded protein is CASSFSETQYF.

J is TRBJ1-1 and V is TRBV7-9; 8 bases line up with TRBD1. The junction had 19 bases not matched to a gene; V was cut back by 6 bases and J by 4 bases. Germline CDR1 and CDR2: SEHNR and FQNEAQ (reference sequence). This CDR3 is built from 18 residues. The chain's CDR3 is CASRLVTGVHVGGTEAFF. For the CDR3, the DNA is TGTGCCAGCAGACTTGTGACAGGGGTTCACGTCGGCGGCACTGAAGCTTTCTTT.

The chain joins TRBV28 to TRBJ2-2; 12 positions agree with TRBD2. V gave up 0 bases and J gave up 7 bases; unmatched junction bases: 9. CDR3 size: 18 residues. CDR1 and CDR2 (germline): MDHEN, SYDVKM. CDR3 amino acids: CASSLWGPTSGRNGELFF. DNA of the CDR3: TGTGCCAGCAGTTTATGGGGCCCGACTAGCGGGAGAAACGGGGAGCTGTTTTTT.

The chain has TRBV27 and TRBJ2-3; no reliable D call. Germline lookup yields CDR1 MNHEY and CDR2 SMNVEV (reference sequence). V was clipped by 2 bases and J by 5 bases, with 2 bases between them. The CDR3 contains 11 residues. The CDR3 is CASSLRDTQYF. The DNA for the CDR3 is TGTGCCAGCAGTTTACGAGATACGCAGTATTTT.

This sequence joins TRBV18 and TRBJ2-4; D call uncertain. The CDR3 sequence is 17 residues long. Trimming removed 3 bases from V and 8 bases from J, with 23 bases in between. Germline CDR1 is KGHSH and CDR2 is LQKENI. The CDR3 spells CASSPTLYPGPKYIQYF. DNA for the CDR3: TGTGCCAGCTCACCTACCCTCTATCCGGGCCCCAAGTACATTCAGTACTTC.

This clone was detected only once. V is TRBV7-3 and J is TRBJ2-6, with 7 bases lining up with TRBD1. In germline, CDR1 is SGHTA, CDR2 FQGTGA. V shed 5 bases, J shed 1 base, and the junction held 5 bases outside the gene matches. The CDR3 spans 16 residues. The CDR3 sequence: CASSIGTVSGANVLTF. The CDR3 DNA sequence: TGTGCCAGCAGCATTGGGACAGTTTCTGGGGCCAACGTCCTGACTTTC.

The chain recombines TRBV27 with TRBJ2-7, with unresolved D. CDR1 and CDR2 from the germline V gene are MNHEY and SMNVEV (reference sequence). The CDR3 extends over 18 amino acids. With 5 bases removed from V and 9 bases from J, the gap between germline ends came to 32 bases. The CDR3 is CASSRLGPYFPNEPGQYF. Here the CDR3 DNA reads TGTGCCAGCAGTCGGCTAGGACCTTACTTCCCGAATGAACCAGGGCAGTACTTC.

V usage is TRBV19 and J usage is TRBJ1-2; possibly TRBD1 for D (6 bases). This CDR3 has 15 amino acids. Germline CDR1 reads LNHDA; CDR2 reads SQIVND (reference sequence). The V end lost 4 bases, the J end lost 2 bases, and 14 bases lay between the germline ends. The CDR3 DNA is TGTGCCAGTAGTACTCCACAGGGACGGAACTATGGCTACACCTTC. Protein sequence: CASSTPQGRNYGYTF.

J is TRBJ2-2 and V is TRBV7-2; D is perhaps TRBD1 (5 bases). Between the trimmed V and J ends, which lost 10 bases and 6 bases, there was a span of 21 bases. CDR1 and CDR2 from the germline V gene are SGHTA and FQGNSA. The CDR3 length is 15 residues. The CDR3 reads CAKRTRAHLPGELFF. CDR3 DNA sequence: TGTGCCAAACGGACCAGGGCGCATTTACCCGGGGAGCTGTTTTTT.